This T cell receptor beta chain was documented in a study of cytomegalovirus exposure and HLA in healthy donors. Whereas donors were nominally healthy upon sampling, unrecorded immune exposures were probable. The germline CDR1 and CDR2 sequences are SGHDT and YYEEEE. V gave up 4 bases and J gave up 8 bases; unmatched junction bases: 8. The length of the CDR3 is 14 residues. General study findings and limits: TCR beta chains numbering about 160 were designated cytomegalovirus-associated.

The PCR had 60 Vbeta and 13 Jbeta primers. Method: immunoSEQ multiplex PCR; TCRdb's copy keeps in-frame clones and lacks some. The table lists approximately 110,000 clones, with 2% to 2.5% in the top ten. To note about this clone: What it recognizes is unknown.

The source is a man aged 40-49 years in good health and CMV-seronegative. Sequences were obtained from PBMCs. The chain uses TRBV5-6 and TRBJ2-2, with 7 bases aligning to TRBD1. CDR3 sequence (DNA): TGTGCCAGCAGCAATCGACAGGGTATGGGGGAGCTGTTTTTT. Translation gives CASSNRQGMGELFF.